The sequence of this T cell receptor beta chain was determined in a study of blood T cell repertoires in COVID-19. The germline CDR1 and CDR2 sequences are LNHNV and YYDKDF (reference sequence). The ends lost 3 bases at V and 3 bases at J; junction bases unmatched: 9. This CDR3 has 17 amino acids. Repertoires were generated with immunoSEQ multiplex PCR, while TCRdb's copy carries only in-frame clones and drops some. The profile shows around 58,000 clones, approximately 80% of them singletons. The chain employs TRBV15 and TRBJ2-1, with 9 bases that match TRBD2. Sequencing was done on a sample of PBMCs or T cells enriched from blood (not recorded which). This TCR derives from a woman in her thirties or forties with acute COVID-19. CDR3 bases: TGTGCCACCAGCAGCCGACTAGCGGACAAGGTCTACAATGAGCAGTTCTTC. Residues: CATSSRLADKVYNEQFF.